This T cell receptor (beta chain) stems from a study of tumor and adjacent non-tumor tissue in lung cancer. Study information: There were about twelve adenocarcinoma, 2 squamous cell carcinoma and 1 small cell lung cancer cases.

RNA was extracted from bulk tissue without any cell sorting. Distant lung tissue was collected more than 3 cm away from the tumor edge. TCRbeta libraries were built with three rounds of nested PCR, modified from ARM-PCR. Each CDR3 protein gets one entry after TCRdb re-called the multiplex PCR reads with MiXCR. The table lists 45,000 or so distinct CDR3 sequences, roughly 60% of them singletons. This clonotype was recorded at least ten times. Per germline, CDR1 WSHSY and CDR2 SAAADI. Trimming shortened V by 9 bases and J by 5 bases, and 16 bases separated the two germline ends. The CDR3 runs 14 residues.

This receptor was obtained from a woman aged 40 to 50 with non-small cell lung cancer. The chain carries TRBV10-2 and TRBJ2-2; tentatively, D is TRBD2 (6 bases). The sequenced material came from distant non-tumor lung tissue. CDR3: CASSGTLRTGELFF. The CDR3 DNA is TGCGCCAGTTCCGGGACTTTGCGGACCGGGGAGCTGTTTTTT.